This T cell receptor beta chain is from a study of shared clonotypes between healthy human individuals. Germline values: CDR1 SGHTA, CDR2 FQGNSA. Trimming took 6 bases from V and 3 from J, leaving 9 bases between them. The CDR3 has 13 residues. Generated by immunoSEQ multiplex PCR, the TCRdb table keeps only in-frame clones and is missing some. The sample has some 2,000,000 clones; about 94% are singletons. The naive CD8 population came from CD45RO-negative cells selected for CCR7, without terminally differentiated effector memory CD45RA+ cells. The chain joins TRBV7-2 to TRBJ2-1; tentatively, D is TRBD1 (5 bases). The source is a man younger than 35 in good health. The specimen was naive CD8+ T cells sorted from blood. The CDR3 spells CASSPGNYNEQFF. CDR3 nucleotide sequence: TGTGCCAGCAGTCCAGGGAACTACAATGAGCAGTTCTTC. Full variable domain (remainder filled in from reference TRBV7-2 and TRBJ2-1): GAGVSQSPSNKVTEKGKDVELRCDPISGHTALYWYRQSLGQGLEFLIYFQGNSAPDKSGLPSDRFSAERTGGSVSTLTIQRTQQEDSAVYLCASSPGNYNEQFFGPGTRLTVL.